These 24 T cell receptor beta chains share one sample of origin, sequenced in a study of T cells in Graves' hyperthyroidism and ophthalmopathy. RNA transcripts served as the template for amplifying TCR beta CDR3 regions. First-round RT-PCR of the TCR CDR3 relied on the HTBI primer set. MiXCR, run by TCRdb on the multiplex PCR reads, gives a single entry per CDR3 protein. The sample includes roughly 570,000 distinct CDR3 sequences, about 45% of them seen just once. The sequenced material came from peripheral blood or thyroid tissue (not recorded which). These receptors were taken from a woman younger than 30 with Graves' hyperthyroidism.

The chain uses TRBV6-5 and TRBJ1-5; 11 bases fit TRBD1. The CDR3 runs 16 residues. V shed 5 bases and J 11 bases; nucleotides not matched to a gene: 14. Germline CDR1 MNHEY, CDR2 SVGAGI. CDR3 loop: CASSELSGTGGETQHF. DNA of the CDR3: TGTGCCAGCAGTGAACTTTCCGGGACAGGGGGTGAGACCCAGCATTTT.

The chain carries TRBV7-6 and TRBJ2-7, with D possibly TRBD2 on 5 matching bases. The CDR3 totals 15 residues. Looked up from germline, CDR1 is SGHVS and CDR2 is FNYEAQ. The V end was cut by 0 bases, the J end by 4 bases, with 13 bases between. The CDR3 spells CASSLAAGGVYEQYF. DNA for the CDR3: TGTGCCAGCAGCTTAGCCGCGGGTGGGGTTTACGAGCAGTACTTC. The full variable domain, rest sourced from reference TRBV7-6 and TRBJ2-7, is GAGVSQSPRYKVTKRGQDVALRCDPISGHVSLYWYRQALGQGPEFLTYFNYEAQQDKSGLPNDRFSAERPEGSISTLTIQRTEQRDSAMYRCASSLAAGGVYEQYFGPGTRLTVT.

The V call is TRBV9, the J call TRBJ2-7; tentative D call: TRBD2 (6 bases). This CDR3 has 13 amino acids. The germline V gene has CDR1 SGDLS and CDR2 YYNGEE. The V gene lost 4 bases and the J gene lost 7 bases, with 15 bases spanning the gap. DNA for the CDR3: TGTGCCAGCAGCCGGAGCGGGCTGGAAGAGCAGTACTTC. Translating it yields CASSRSGLEEQYF.

The chain has TRBV15 and TRBJ1-2, with a possible D match to TRBD1 (5 bases). In germline, CDR1 is LNHNV, CDR2 YYDKDF (reference sequence). This CDR3 contains 13 residues. Trimming stripped 0 bases from V and 7 bases from J, with 9 bases between. CDR3 nucleotide sequence: TGTGCCACCAGCAGAGATATTGGGGCTGGCTACACCTTC. Protein: CATSRDIGAGYTF.

V gene TRBV30 combines with J gene TRBJ2-7, with TRBD2 as a possible D gene (5 bases). Trimming left V 0 bases short and J 0 bases short, with 12 bases between. Germline V gene lookup returns CDR1 GTSNPN and CDR2 SVGIG (reference sequence). The CDR3 spans 15 residues. The CDR3 bases are TGTGCCTGGAGTGTACTCGGGGAGTCCTCCTACGAGCAGTACTTC. This encodes CAWSVLGESSYEQYF.

Turning to this clonotype: One end of the junction fails to match germline, which may point to a read error. The chain uses TRBV24-1 and TRBJ2-7; 11 bases are shared with TRBD2. Germline V gene data show CDR1 as KGHDR and CDR2 as SFDVKD. The CDR3 totals 14 residues. The CDR3 sequence is CATGDTSGSYEQYF. Written as DNA, the CDR3 is TGTGCCACCGGTGACACTAGCGGGAGTTACGAGCAGTACTTC.

This clonotype appeared many times. V usage is TRBV7-9 and J usage is TRBJ1-1, with D possibly matching TRBD1 (5 bases). V was pared by 5 bases and J by 4 bases, with 8 bases between. CDR1 is SEHNR, CDR2 FQNEAQ, per germline (reference sequence). The CDR3 is 12 residues long. The CDR3 nucleotides read TGTGCCAGCAGCCCAGGGATCACTGAAGCTTTCTTT. It codes for CASSPGITEAFF.

The chain uses TRBV19 and TRBJ2-6, with D possibly TRBD1 on 6 matching bases. V gave up 7 bases and J gave up 3 bases, with 16 bases separating them. Germline CDR1 and CDR2: LNHDA and SQIVND (reference sequence). The CDR3 contains 16 residues. The CDR3 reads CASIKYGTIGANVLTF. The CDR3 bases are TGTGCCAGTATCAAGTATGGGACAATTGGGGCCAACGTCCTGACTTTC.

With respect to this clonotype: A junction end diverges from the germline sequence, so it may reflect a read error. The V and J genes are TRBV14 and TRBJ1-6; perhaps TRBD1 as D (6 bases). Germline V gene lookup returns CDR1 SGHDN and CDR2 FVKESK. This CDR3 has 9 residues. The DNA of the CDR3 is TGTGCCAGCAGCCCCGGGACATTGTTT. It codes for CASSPGTLF.

V usage is TRBV30 and J usage is TRBJ1-4; D uncertain. V was shortened by 0 bases and J by 7 bases, with 12 bases between the two germline ends. The CDR3 consists of 14 residues. CDR1 is GTSNPN, CDR2 SVGIG, per germline (reference sequence). CDR3 region: CAWSVGGPVEKLFF. CDR3 DNA: TGTGCCTGGAGTGTGGGAGGGCCGGTTGAAAAACTGTTTTTT.

The J gene is TRBJ2-3, the V gene TRBV24-1, with 7 bases aligning to TRBD1. V was pared by 0 bases and J by 14 bases, with 4 bases of the junction left unmatched. CDR3 size: 12 residues. CDR1 and CDR2 (germline): KGHDR, SFDVKD. The CDR3 DNA reads TGTGCCACCAGTGATTTGGGGACAGCCGCGTATTTT. Amino acid sequence: CATSDLGTAAYF.

This clonotype appeared a few times. The rearrangement joins TRBV28 to TRBJ1-4, with TRBD1 as a possible D gene (6 bases). In germline, CDR1 is MDHEN, CDR2 SYDVKM. CDR3 length: 15 residues. The ends were cut back, 4 bases at V and 2 bases at J, with 11 bases in the middle. The CDR3 sequence: CASSSPGQTNEKLFF. The DNA of the CDR3 is TGTGCCAGCAGTTCCCCCGGACAGACTAATGAAAAACTGTTTTTT.

This clonotype was counted many times. This may be a read error: a much more frequent sequence differs by one nucleotide. The chain employs TRBV2 and TRBJ1-2; D is unclear. The V gene's germline CDR1 is SNHLY and CDR2 FYNNEI. Trimming shortened V by 9 bases and J by 10 bases, and 6 bases separated the two germline ends. The CDR3 covers 8 residues. CDR3: CASDDYTF. Written as DNA, the CDR3 is TGTGCCAGTGATGACTACACCTTC.

The table lists this clonotype with many counts. CDR3 sequence reads: CASSLGPEGLGYTF. DNA for the CDR3: TGCGCCAGCAGCCTCGGGCCCGAAGGGCTTGGCTACACCTTC. This chain links TRBV5-1 with TRBJ1-2; D is ambiguous. Germline values: CDR1 SGHRS, CDR2 YFSETQ. This CDR3 spans 14 amino acids. The V end lost 4 bases, the J end lost 7 bases, and 17 bases lay between the germline ends.

V is TRBV12-3 or TRBV12-4 and J is TRBJ2-5; TRBD2 agrees at 7 bases. Trimming took 3 bases from V and 5 from J; bases not matched to a gene: 6. The length of the CDR3 is 14 residues. The CDR3 sequence: CASSFGGRRETQYF. The CDR3 bases are TGTGCCAGCAGTTTCGGGGGGAGACGGGAGACCCAGTACTTC.

This chain joins TRBV7-9 and TRBJ2-7; 8 bases are a match to TRBD1. J was trimmed by 6 bases and V by 5 bases; bases with no gene match: 12. This CDR3 region has 15 residues. CDR1 and CDR2 (germline): SEHNR, FQNEAQ (reference sequence). The CDR3 region has the DNA TGTGCCAGCAGCCGTGGGACAGGCACCTACCTCGAGCAGTACTTC. This gives the protein CASSRGTGTYLEQYF.

This clonotype was seen at least ten times. This sequence joins TRBV28 and TRBJ2-7, with 10 bases lining up with TRBD1. The J segment lost 13 bases and the V segment lost 3 bases, leaving 9 bases of the junction unmatched. CDR1 is MDHEN, CDR2 SYDVKM, per germline. This CDR3 has 13 amino acids. CDR3 nucleotides: TGTGCCAGCAGTTTTAGTCGGGACAGGGGCCTATACTTC. Amino acid sequence: CASSFSRDRGLYF.

This clonotype was seen ten or more times. The V and J genes are TRBV5-1 and TRBJ1-5; 10 bases fit TRBD1. CDR3 length: 15 amino acids. Per the germline V gene, CDR1 is SGHRS and CDR2 is YFSETQ. With 0 bases clipped from V and 7 bases from J, the junction kept 4 bases outside the gene matches. This CDR3 reads CASSLGGTGEQPQHF. CDR3 sequence (DNA): TGCGCCAGCAGCTTGGGTGGGACAGGGGAACAGCCCCAGCATTTT.

This clonotype was seen many times. This chain connects TRBV7-2 to TRBJ1-5; D is perhaps TRBD1 (6 bases). Per the germline V gene, CDR1 is SGHTA and CDR2 is FQGNSA. V was trimmed by 6 bases and J by 9 bases, leaving 15 bases between them. The CDR3 covers 13 residues. CDR3: CASSQQGRRPQHF. CDR3 nucleotide sequence: TGTGCCAGCAGTCAACAGGGAAGGCGGCCCCAGCATTTT.

The table lists this clonotype with a few counts. The J gene is TRBJ2-7, the V gene TRBV3-1; 7 positions agree with TRBD2. The V segment lost 0 bases and the J segment 3 bases; nucleotides outside the gene matches: 8. The germline CDR1 and CDR2 sequences are LGHDT and YNNKEL (reference sequence). This CDR3 is 16 amino acids long. The CDR3 DNA is TGTGCCAGCAGCCAAGATCTAGGCGGGAGAGTCTACGAGCAGTACTTC. Translating it yields CASSQDLGGRVYEQYF.

V and J are TRBV25-1 and TRBJ1-1, with 10 bases that match TRBD1. The J segment lost 4 bases and the V segment lost 11 bases, leaving 13 bases of the junction unmatched. Germline values: CDR1 MGHDK, CDR2 SYGVNS. The CDR3 is made up of 15 amino acids. The CDR3 sequence is CAWTSLGQGSTEAFF. CDR3 coding DNA: TGTGCCTGGACAAGCCTGGGACAGGGGAGCACTGAAGCTTTCTTT.

This clonotype was observed a single time. This sequence joins TRBV11-2 and TRBJ2-5; maybe TRBD1 (5 bases). Per germline, CDR1 SGHAT and CDR2 FQNNGV. The CDR3 spans 16 residues. V was clipped by 3 bases and J by 11 bases, with 25 bases between them. CDR3 in DNA: TGTGCCAGCAGCTTCGAGCCCTTAAGGGGTGGAGATACGCAGTACTTC. Amino acids: CASSFEPLRGGDTQYF.

This clonotype appeared many times. This rearrangement joins TRBV7-2 to TRBJ2-7, with D maybe TRBD2 (6 bases). The V end was cut by 5 bases, the J end by 3 bases, with 14 bases between. This CDR3 contains 14 residues. Germline-derived CDR1 and CDR2 are SGHTA and FQGNSA. CDR3 coding DNA: TGTGCCAGCAGCCCGGGTGGGGGAGGCTACGAGCAGTACTTC. This sequence encodes CASSPGGGGYEQYF.

The chain has TRBV20-1 and TRBJ1-2; D is perhaps TRBD1 (5 bases). Germline CDR1 DFQATT, CDR2 SNEGSKA (reference sequence). This CDR3 is built from 14 residues. Trimming took 0 bases from V and 4 from J, leaving 12 bases between them. The CDR3 reads CSARDPRVGYGYTF. The DNA for the CDR3 is TGCAGTGCTAGAGATCCCAGGGTTGGCTATGGCTACACCTTC.